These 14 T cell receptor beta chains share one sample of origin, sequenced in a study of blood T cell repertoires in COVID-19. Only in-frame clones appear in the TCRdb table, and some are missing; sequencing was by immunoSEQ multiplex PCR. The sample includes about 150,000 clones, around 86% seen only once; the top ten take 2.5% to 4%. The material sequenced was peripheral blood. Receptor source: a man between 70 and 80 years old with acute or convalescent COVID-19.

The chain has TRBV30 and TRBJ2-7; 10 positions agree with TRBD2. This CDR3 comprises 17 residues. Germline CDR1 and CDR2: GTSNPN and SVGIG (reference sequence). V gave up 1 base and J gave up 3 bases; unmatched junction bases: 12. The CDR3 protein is CAWSGGAGTSADYEQYF. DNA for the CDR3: TGTGCCTGGAGTGGGGGGGCAGGGACTAGCGCAGACTACGAGCAGTACTTC.

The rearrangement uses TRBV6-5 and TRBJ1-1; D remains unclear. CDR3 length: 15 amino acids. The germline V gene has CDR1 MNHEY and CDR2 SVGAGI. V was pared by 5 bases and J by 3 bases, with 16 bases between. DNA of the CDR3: TGTGCCAGCAGTCCCGTCCCCTCTCCGGACACTGAAGCTTTCTTT. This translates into CASSPVPSPDTEAFF.

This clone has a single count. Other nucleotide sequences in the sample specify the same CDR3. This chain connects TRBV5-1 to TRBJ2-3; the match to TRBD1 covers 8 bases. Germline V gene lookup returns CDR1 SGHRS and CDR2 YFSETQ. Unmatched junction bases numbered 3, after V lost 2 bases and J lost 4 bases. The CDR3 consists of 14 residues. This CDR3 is CASSFGQGADTQYF. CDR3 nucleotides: TGCGCCAGCAGCTTTGGACAGGGCGCAGATACGCAGTATTTT.

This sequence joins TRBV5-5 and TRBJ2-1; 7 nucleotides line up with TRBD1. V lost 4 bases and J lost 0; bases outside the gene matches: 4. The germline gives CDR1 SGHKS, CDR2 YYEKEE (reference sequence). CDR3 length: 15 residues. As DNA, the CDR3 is TGTGCCAGCAGCGTGACAGGGCCCTCCTACAATGAGCAGTTCTTC. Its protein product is CASSVTGPSYNEQFF.

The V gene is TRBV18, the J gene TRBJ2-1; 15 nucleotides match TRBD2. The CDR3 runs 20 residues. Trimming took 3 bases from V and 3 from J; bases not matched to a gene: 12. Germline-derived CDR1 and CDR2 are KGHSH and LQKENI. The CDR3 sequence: CASSPKVGTSGRMGYNEQFF. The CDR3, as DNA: TGTGCCAGCTCACCGAAAGTAGGGACTAGCGGGAGGATGGGCTACAATGAGCAGTTCTTC.

CDR3 nucleotides: TGTGCCTGGAAACAGGGATTCGCTAATGAAAAACTGTTTTTT. The encoded protein is CAWKQGFANEKLFF. This chain joins TRBV30 and TRBJ1-4; TRBD1 is a possible D gene (6 bases). This CDR3 comprises 14 residues. Germline assignment: CDR1 GTSNPN and CDR2 SVGIG (reference sequence). Between the trimmed V and J ends, which lost 4 bases and 3 bases, there was a span of 12 bases.

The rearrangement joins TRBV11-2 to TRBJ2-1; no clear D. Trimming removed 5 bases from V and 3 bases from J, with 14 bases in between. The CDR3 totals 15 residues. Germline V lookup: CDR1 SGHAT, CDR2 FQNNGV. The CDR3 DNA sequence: TGTGCCAGCAGCCCTGTTCTGAGGATCTACAATGAGCAGTTCTTC. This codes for CASSPVLRIYNEQFF.

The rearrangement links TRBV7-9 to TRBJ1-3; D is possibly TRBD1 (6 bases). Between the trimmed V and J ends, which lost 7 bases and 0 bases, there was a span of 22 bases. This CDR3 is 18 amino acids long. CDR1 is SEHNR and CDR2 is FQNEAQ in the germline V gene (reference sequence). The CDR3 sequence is CASIPPGHSLSSGNTIYF. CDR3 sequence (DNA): TGTGCCAGCATACCCCCGGGACACAGTTTGTCCTCTGGAAACACCATATATTTT.

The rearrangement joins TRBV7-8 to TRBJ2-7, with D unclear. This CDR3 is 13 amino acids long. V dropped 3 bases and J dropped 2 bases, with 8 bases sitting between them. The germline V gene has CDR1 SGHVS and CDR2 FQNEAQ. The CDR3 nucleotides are TGTGCCAGCAGCTTTTTACAGACCTACGAGCAGTACTTC. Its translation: CASSFLQTYEQYF.

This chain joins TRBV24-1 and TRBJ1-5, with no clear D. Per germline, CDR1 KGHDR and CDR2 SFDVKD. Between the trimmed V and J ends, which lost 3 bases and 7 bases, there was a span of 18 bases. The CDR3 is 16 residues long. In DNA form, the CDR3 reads TGTGCCACCAGTGATAACGCGGTGGGCGCGGGCCAGCCCCAGCATTTT. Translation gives CATSDNAVGAGQPQHF.

The CDR3 DNA follows: TGTGCCAGCAGCCAACTTCTTGGTACGCAGTATTTT. Residues: CASSQLLGTQYF. This chain joins TRBV7-3 and TRBJ2-3; the D is unclear. CDR1 is SGHTA and CDR2 is FQGTGA in the germline V gene. The CDR3 covers 12 residues. V lost 5 bases to trimming and J lost 8 bases, with 11 bases between them.

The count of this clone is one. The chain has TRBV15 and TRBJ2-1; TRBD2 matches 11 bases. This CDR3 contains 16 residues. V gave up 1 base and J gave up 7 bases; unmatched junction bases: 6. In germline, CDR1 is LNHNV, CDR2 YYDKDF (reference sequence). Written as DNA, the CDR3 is TGTGCCACCAGCAGAGCTCGACTAGCGGGATTAAATGAGCAGTTCTTC. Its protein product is CATSRARLAGLNEQFF.

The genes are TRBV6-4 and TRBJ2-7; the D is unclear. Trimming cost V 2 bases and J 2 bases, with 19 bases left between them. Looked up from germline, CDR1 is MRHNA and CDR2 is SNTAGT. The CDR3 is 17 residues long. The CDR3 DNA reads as TGTGCCAGCAGTGACCCACGCCTCCCCCTAGTGACCTACGAGCAGTACTTC. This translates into CASSDPRLPLVTYEQYF.

The CDR3 DNA is TGTGCCAGCAGCGTAGAAGGGGTAGGAAACACCATATATTTT. Protein product: CASSVEGVGNTIYF. The genes are TRBV9 and TRBJ1-3; a weak D match, TRBD1 (5 bases). The CDR3 has 14 amino acids. Germline CDR1 reads SGDLS; CDR2 reads YYNGEE. The V and J ends lost 0 bases and 4 bases respectively, with 8 bases between them.